Here is one TCR beta chain with its context. The record originates from a study of blood T cell repertoires in COVID-19. Losses at the gene ends were 6 bases for V and 7 bases for J; bases not matched to a gene: 8. This CDR3 is built from 15 residues. Germline CDR1 and CDR2: MNHEY and SVGEGT. Libraries were prepared by immunoSEQ multiplex PCR; TCRdb keeps only in-frame clonotypes and omits some of them. This table has about 210,000 clones, about 76% appearing once. V usage is TRBV6-2 or TRBV6-3 and J usage is TRBJ1-5; TRBD1 agrees at 11 bases. The sequencing sample was made of PBMCs or T cells enriched from blood (not recorded which). The sequence was obtained from a woman aged 50 to 60 with acute COVID-19. Here the CDR3 reads CASSTGTGGAQPQHF. CDR3 coding DNA: TGTGCCAGCAGCACCGGGACAGGGGGGGCCCAGCCCCAGCATTTT.